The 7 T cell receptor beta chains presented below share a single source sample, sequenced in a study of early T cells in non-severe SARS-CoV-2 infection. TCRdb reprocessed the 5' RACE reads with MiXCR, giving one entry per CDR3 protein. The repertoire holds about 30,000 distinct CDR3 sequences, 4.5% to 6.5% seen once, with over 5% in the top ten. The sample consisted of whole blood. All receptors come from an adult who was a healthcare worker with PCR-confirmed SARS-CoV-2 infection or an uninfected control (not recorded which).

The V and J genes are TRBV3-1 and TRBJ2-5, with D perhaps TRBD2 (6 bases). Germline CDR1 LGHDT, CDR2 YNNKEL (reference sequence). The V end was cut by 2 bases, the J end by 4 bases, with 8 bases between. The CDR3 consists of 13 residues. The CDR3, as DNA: TGTGCCAGCAGCCAACAGGGAGGAGAGACCCAGTACTTC. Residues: CASSQQGGETQYF.

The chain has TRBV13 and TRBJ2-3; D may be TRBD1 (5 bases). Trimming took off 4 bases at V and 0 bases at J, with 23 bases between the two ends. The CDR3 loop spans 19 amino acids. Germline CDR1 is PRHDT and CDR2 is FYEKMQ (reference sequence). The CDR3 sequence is CASSSGLMDNPESTDTQYF. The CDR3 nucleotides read TGTGCCAGCAGCTCAGGCCTAATGGACAACCCTGAGAGCACAGATACGCAGTATTTT.

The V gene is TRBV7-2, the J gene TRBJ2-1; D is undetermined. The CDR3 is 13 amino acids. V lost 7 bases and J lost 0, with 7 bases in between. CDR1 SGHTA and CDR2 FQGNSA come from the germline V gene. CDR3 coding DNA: TGTGCCAGCACCCCGGGCTCCTACAATGAGCAGTTCTTC. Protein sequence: CASTPGSYNEQFF.

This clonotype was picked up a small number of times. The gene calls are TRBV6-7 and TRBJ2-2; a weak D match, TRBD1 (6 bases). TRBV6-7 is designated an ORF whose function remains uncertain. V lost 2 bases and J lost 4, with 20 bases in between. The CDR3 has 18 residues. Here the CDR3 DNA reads TGTGCCAGCAGTTACGGTCACAGGGTTCTAACACCCACCGGGGAGCTGTTTTTT. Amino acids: CASSYGHRVLTPTGELFF.

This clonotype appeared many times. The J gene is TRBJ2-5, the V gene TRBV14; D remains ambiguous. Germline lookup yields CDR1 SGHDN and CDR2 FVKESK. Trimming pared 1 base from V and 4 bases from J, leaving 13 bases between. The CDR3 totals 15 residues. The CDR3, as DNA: TGTGCCAGCAGCCAAGTCACAGTGCCAGGAGAGACCCAGTACTTC. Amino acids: CASSQVTVPGETQYF. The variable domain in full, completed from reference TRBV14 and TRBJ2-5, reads EAGVTQFPSHSVIEKGQTVTLRCDPISGHDNLYWYRRVMGKEIKFLLHFVKESKQDESGMPNNRFLAERTGGTYSTLKVQPAELEDSGVYFCASSQVTVPGETQYFGPGTRLLVL.

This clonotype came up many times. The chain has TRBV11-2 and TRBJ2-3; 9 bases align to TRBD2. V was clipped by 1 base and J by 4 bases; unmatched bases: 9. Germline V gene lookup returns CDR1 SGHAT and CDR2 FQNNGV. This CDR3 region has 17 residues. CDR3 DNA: TGTGCCAGCAGCTTAGTCGGGAGGAGCGGGAGGCCAGATACGCAGTATTTT. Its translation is CASSLVGRSGRPDTQYF.

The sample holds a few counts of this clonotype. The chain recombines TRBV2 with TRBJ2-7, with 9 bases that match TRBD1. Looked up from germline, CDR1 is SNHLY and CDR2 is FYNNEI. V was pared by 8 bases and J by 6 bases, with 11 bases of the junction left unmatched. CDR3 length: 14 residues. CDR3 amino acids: CASCLGQGQSEQYF. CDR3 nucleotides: TGTGCCAGCTGTCTGGGACAGGGACAATCCGAGCAGTACTTC.